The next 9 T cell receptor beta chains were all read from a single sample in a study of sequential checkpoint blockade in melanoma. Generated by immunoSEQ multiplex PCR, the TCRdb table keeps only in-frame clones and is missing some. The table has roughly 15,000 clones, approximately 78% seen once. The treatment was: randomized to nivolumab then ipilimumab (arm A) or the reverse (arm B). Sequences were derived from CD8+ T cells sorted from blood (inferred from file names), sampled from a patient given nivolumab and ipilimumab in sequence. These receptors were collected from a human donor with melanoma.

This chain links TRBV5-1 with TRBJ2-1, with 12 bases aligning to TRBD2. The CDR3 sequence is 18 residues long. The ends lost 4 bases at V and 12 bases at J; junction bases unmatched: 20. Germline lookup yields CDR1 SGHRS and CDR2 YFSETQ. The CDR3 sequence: CASSPGLAGTSYNDVQFF. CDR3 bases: TGCGCCAGCAGCCCGGGACTAGCGGGTACCTCCTACAATGATGTGCAGTTCTTC. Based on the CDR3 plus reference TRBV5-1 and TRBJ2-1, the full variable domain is KAGVTQTPRYLIKTRGQQVTLSCSPISGHRSVSWYQQTPGQGLQFLFEYFSETQRNKGNFPGRFSGRQFSNSRSEMNVSTLELGDSALYLCASSPGLAGTSYNDVQFFGPGTRLTVL.

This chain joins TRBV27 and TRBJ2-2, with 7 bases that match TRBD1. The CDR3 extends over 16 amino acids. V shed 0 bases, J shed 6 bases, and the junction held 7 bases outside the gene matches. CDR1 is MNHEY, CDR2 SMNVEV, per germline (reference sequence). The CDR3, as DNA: TGTGCCAGCAGTTTATCCTCGACAGGGCGGGCCGGGGAGCTGTTTTTT. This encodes CASSLSSTGRAGELFF.

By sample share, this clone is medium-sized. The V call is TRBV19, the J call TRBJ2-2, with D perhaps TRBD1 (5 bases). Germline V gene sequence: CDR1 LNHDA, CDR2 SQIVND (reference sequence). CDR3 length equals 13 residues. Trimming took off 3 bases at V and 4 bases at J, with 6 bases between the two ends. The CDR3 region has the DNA TGTGCCAGTAGTATGGGGCGCACCGGGGAGCTGTTTTTT. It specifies CASSMGRTGELFF.

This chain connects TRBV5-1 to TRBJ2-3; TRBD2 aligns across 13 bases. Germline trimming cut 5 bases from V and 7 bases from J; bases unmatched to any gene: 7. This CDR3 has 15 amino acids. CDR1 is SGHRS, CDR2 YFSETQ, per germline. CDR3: CASRLAGGLWNTQYF. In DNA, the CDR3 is TGCGCCAGCAGACTAGCGGGGGGGCTGTGGAATACGCAGTATTTT.

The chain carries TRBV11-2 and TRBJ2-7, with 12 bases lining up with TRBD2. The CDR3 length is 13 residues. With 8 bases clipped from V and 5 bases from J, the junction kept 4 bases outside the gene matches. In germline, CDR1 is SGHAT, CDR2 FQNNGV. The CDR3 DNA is TGTGCCAGCGGCCTAGCGGGAGGGGACGAGCAGTACTTC. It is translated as CASGLAGGDEQYF. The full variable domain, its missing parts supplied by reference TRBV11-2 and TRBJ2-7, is EAGVAQSPRYKIIEKRQSVAFWCNPISGHATLYWYQQILGQGPKLLIQFQNNGVVDDSQLPKDRFSAERLKGVDSTLKIQPAKLEDSAVYLCASGLAGGDEQYFGPGTRLTVT.

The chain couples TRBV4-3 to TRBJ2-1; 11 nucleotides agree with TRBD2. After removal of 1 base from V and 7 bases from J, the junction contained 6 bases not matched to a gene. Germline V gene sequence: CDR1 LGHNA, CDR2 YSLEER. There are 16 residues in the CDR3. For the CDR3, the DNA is TGCGCCAGCAGCCAAGGGCCGGGACTAGCGGCGAATGAGCAGTTCTTC. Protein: CASSQGPGLAANEQFF.

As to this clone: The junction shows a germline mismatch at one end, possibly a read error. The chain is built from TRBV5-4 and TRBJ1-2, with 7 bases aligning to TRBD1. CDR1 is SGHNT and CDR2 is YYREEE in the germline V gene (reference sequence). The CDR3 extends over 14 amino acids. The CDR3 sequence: CASSSWTGSYGYPF. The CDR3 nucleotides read TGTGCCAGCAGCTCTTGGACAGGATCCTATGGCTACCCCTTC.

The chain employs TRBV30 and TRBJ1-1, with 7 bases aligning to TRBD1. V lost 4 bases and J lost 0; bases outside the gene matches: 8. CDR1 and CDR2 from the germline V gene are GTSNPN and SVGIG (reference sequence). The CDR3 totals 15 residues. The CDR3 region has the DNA TGTGCCTGGAATAGCTTCGACAGGGTGAACACTGAAGCTTTCTTT. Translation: CAWNSFDRVNTEAFF.

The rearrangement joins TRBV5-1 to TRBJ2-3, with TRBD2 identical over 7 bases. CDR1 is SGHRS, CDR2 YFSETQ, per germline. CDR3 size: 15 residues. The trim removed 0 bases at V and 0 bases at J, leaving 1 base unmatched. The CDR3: CASSLELASTDTQYF. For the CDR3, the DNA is TGCGCCAGCAGCTTGGAACTAGCGAGCACAGATACGCAGTATTTT.